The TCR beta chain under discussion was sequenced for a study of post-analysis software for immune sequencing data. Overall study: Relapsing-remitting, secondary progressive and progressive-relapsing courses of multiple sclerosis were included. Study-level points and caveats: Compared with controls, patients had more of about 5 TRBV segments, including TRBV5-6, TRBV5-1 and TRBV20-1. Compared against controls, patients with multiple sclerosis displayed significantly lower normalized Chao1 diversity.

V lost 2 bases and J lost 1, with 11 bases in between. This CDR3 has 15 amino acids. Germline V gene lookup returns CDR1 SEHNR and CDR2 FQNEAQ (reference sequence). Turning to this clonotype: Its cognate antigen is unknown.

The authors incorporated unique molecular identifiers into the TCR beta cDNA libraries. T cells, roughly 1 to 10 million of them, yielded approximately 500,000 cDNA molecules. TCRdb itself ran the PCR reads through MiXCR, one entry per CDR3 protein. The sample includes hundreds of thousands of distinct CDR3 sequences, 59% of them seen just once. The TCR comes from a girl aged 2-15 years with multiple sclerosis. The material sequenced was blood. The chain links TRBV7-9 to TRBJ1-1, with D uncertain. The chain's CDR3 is CASSLTTVTNTEAFF. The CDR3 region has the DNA TGTGCCAGCAGCTTAACGACGGTCACGAACACTGAAGCTTTCTTT.